Reported below is one T cell receptor (beta chain). What it binds is not known. This specimen comes from a study of shared clonotypes between healthy human individuals. In the study overall: The donor pool was made up of a couple of women and a few men aged 18 to 49.

This CDR3 is built from 14 residues. With V trimmed by 1 base and J by 6 bases, 1 base remained unmatched. CDR1 is MNHEY, CDR2 SMNVEV, per germline (reference sequence). Using approximately 200 ng DNA, 30,000 or so T cell genomes, the sorted-subset replicate PCRs were run. Method: immunoSEQ multiplex PCR; TCRdb's copy keeps in-frame clones and lacks some. The sample carries over a million clones, 95% to 99% recorded once. Study-level results: Several donors showed sharing of 4.5% to 6% of naive CD4 clonotypes. Rarefaction curves obtained for sorted subsets showed sequencing incomplete despite large depth.

The chain employs TRBV27 and TRBJ2-1; 9 nucleotides agree with TRBD1. The sample comprised naive CD4+ T cells sorted from blood. Subset described: CD45RA+ positively selected. The clonotype originates from a man younger than 45 in good health. The DNA for the CDR3 is TGTGCCAGCAGTTTATTGGGACAGGGCAATGAGCAGTTCTTC. The encoded protein is CASSLLGQGNEQFF.